Below are 9 T cell receptor beta chains sequenced from a single sample in a study of cytomegalovirus exposure and HLA in healthy donors. Use of 60 Vbeta and 13 Jbeta primers characterized the PCR. Data came from immunoSEQ multiplex PCR; TCRdb stores just in-frame clones and leaves some out. This sample has 120,000 to 150,000 clones, with around 85% found just once. Input material: PBMCs. The receptors stem from a man between 40 and 49 years old in good health and CMV-seropositive.

The rearrangement joins TRBV25-1 to TRBJ2-2, with TRBD1 identical over 8 bases. The J segment lost 3 bases and the V segment lost 2 bases, leaving 5 bases of the junction unmatched. Germline CDR1 reads MGHDK; CDR2 reads SYGVNS. CDR3 size: 16 residues. The CDR3 sequence is CASSEQGAADTGELFF. CDR3 DNA sequence: TGTGCCAGCAGTGAACAGGGGGCTGCGGACACCGGGGAGCTGTTTTTT.

This chain links TRBV5-1 with TRBJ2-7; 7 bases line up with TRBD1. CDR1 is SGHRS, CDR2 YFSETQ, per germline. There are 13 residues in the CDR3. The J segment lost 3 bases and the V segment lost 1 base, leaving 1 base of the junction unmatched. CDR3: CASSLTGVYEQYF. The CDR3 region has the DNA TGCGCCAGCAGCTTGACAGGGGTCTACGAGCAGTACTTC.

In this sample, this clone turned up a few times. This chain joins TRBV12-5 and TRBJ1-5; TRBD1 aligns across 8 bases. The CDR3 is 17 residues long. The V and J ends lost 5 bases and 7 bases, in that order; junction bases with no gene match: 16. CDR1 and CDR2 (germline): LGHNT, FRNRAP. CDR3 residues: CASGTPRQGRSKQPQHF. CDR3 DNA: TGTGCTAGTGGTACCCCACGACAGGGGAGATCGAAGCAGCCCCAGCATTTT.

The chain employs TRBV2 and TRBJ2-7; a weak D match, TRBD2 (5 bases). The CDR3 is made up of 15 amino acids. Germline values: CDR1 SNHLY, CDR2 FYNNEI. V was pared by 4 bases and J by 9 bases, with 22 bases between. CDR3 residues: CASSASGGSTLGQYF. CDR3 coding DNA: TGTGCCAGCAGTGCCAGCGGCGGTTCTACTTTAGGGCAGTACTTC.

V and J are TRBV10-1 and TRBJ1-5; 7 bases align to TRBD1. V shed 6 bases, J shed 2 bases, and the junction held 7 bases outside the gene matches. CDR1 is WNHNN, CDR2 SYGVQD, per germline (reference sequence). The CDR3 spans 15 residues. Here the CDR3 DNA reads TGCGCCAGCAGATACAGGGGTCTTGGCAATCAGCCCCAGCATTTT. It codes for CASRYRGLGNQPQHF.

The chain has TRBV14 and TRBJ1-1; D remains ambiguous. The CDR3 length is 13 residues. Germline V gene lookup returns CDR1 SGHDN and CDR2 FVKESK. V shed 5 bases and J shed 8 bases, with 15 bases lying between them. The CDR3 here is CASSVQSTSEAFF. The DNA for the CDR3 is TGTGCCAGCAGCGTTCAGTCGACATCCGAAGCTTTCTTT. The full variable domain, in which reference TRBV14 and TRBJ1-1 provide the parts outside the CDR3, is EAGVTQFPSHSVIEKGQTVTLRCDPISGHDNLYWYRRVMGKEIKFLLHFVKESKQDESGMPNNRFLAERTGGTYSTLKVQPAELEDSGVYFCASSVQSTSEAFFGQGTRLTVV.

The gene calls are TRBV27 and TRBJ2-7; D perhaps matches TRBD2 (6 bases). Germline V gene sequence: CDR1 MNHEY, CDR2 SMNVEV (reference sequence). Trimming pared 3 bases from V and 3 bases from J, leaving 9 bases between. This CDR3 is built from 13 residues. The CDR3 loop reads CASSFYSGYEQYF. CDR3 coding DNA: TGTGCCAGCAGTTTTTATAGCGGCTACGAGCAGTACTTC.

The CDR3 sequence: CASKLQREGHEQFF. In nucleotides, the CDR3 is TGTGCCAGTAAATTGCAGCGGGAGGGGCATGAGCAGTTCTTC. This chain connects TRBV19 to TRBJ2-1; 10 nucleotides match TRBD2. The CDR3 loop spans 14 amino acids. Germline lookup yields CDR1 LNHDA and CDR2 SQIVND (reference sequence). V shed 7 bases and J 8 bases; nucleotides not matched to a gene: 8.

This clone was observed a handful of times. The CDR3 sequence: CASSLGGGWNTGELFF. CDR3 coding DNA: TGTGCCAGCAGCTTGGGGGGGGGCTGGAACACCGGGGAGCTGTTTTTT. The genes are TRBV5-6 and TRBJ2-2, with D possibly TRBD2 on 7 matching bases. The CDR3 consists of 16 residues. CDR1 and CDR2 from the germline V gene are SGHDT and YYEEEE. Trimming shortened V by 0 bases and J by 1 base, and 10 bases separated the two germline ends.